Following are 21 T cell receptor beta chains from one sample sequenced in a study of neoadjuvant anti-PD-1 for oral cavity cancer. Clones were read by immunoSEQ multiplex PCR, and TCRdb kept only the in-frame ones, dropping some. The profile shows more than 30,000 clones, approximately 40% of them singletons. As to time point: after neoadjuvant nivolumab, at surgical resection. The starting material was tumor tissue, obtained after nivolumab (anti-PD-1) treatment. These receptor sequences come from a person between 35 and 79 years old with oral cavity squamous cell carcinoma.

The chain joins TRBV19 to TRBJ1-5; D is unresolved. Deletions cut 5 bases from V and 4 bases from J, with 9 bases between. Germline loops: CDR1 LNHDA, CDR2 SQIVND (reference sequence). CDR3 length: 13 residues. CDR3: CASSLLRNQPQHF. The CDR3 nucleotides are TGTGCCAGTAGTCTATTGCGGAATCAGCCCCAGCATTTT.

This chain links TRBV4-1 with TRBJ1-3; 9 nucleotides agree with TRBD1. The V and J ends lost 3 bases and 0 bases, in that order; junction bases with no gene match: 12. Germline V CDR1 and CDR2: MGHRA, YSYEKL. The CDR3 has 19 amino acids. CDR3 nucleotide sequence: TGCGCCAGCAGCCATAACCTGAGACCGGGACAGGGCTCTGGAAACACCATATATTTT. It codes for CASSHNLRPGQGSGNTIYF.

This CDR3 is CASSGQGSPLSGNTIYF. In DNA form, the CDR3 reads TGTGCCAGCAGTGGACAGGGAAGCCCTCTCTCTGGAAACACCATATATTTT. The rearrangement uses TRBV6-4 and TRBJ1-3; 7 bases fit TRBD1. The CDR3 length is 17 residues. The V gene's germline CDR1 is MRHNA and CDR2 SNTAGT. Trimming removed 4 bases from V and 0 bases from J; junction bases left unmatched: 9.

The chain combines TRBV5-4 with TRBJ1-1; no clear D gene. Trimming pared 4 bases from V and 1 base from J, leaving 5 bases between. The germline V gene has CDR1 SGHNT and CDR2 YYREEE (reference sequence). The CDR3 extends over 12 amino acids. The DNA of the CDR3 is TGTGCCAGCAGCCCTTGGAACACTGAAGCTTTCTTT. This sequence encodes CASSPWNTEAFF.

The chain's CDR3 is CASSVGEGEQFF. CDR3 coding DNA: TGTGCCAGCAGTGTGGGAGAGGGTGAGCAGTTCTTC. The rearrangement links TRBV6-1 to TRBJ2-1; perhaps TRBD2 as D (5 bases). This CDR3 region has 12 residues. The germline V gene encodes CDR1 MNHNS and CDR2 SASEGT. V was cut by 4 bases and J by 9 bases, with 10 bases left in between.

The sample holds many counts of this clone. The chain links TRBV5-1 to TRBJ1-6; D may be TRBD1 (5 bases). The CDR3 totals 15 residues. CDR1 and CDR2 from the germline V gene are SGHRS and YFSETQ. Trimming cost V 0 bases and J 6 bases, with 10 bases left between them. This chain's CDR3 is CASSLDGHSNSPLHF. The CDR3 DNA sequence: TGCGCCAGCAGCTTGGATGGACATAGTAATTCACCCCTCCACTTT.

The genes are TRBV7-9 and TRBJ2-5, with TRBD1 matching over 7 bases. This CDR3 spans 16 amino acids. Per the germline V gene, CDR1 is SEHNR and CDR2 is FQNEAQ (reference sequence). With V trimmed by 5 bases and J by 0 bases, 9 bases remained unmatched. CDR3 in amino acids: CASSPYGQANQETQYF. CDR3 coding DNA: TGTGCCAGCAGCCCCTATGGACAGGCGAACCAAGAGACCCAGTACTTC.

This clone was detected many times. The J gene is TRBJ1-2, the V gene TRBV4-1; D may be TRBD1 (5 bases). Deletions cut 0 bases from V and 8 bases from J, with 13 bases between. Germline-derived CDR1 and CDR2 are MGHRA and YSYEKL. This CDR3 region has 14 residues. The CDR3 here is CASSQDGGGRGYTF. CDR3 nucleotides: TGCGCCAGCAGCCAAGACGGGGGAGGGCGCGGCTACACCTTC.

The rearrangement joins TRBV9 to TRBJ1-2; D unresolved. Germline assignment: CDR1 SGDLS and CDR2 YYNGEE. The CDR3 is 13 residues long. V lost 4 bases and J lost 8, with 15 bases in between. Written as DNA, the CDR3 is TGTGCCAGCAGCACCGACTCCGGGGAAGGCTACACCTTC. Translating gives CASSTDSGEGYTF.

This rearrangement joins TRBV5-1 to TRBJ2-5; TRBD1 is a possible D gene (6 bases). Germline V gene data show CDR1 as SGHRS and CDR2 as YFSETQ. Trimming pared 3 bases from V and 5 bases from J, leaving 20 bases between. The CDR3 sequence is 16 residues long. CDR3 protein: CASSYQGPPGIETQYF. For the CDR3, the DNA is TGCGCCAGCAGCTACCAGGGGCCACCGGGTATTGAGACCCAGTACTTC.

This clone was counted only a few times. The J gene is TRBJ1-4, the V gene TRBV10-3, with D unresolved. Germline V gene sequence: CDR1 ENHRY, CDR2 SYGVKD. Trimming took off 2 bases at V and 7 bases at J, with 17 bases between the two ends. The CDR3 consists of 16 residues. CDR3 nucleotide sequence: TGTGCCATCAGTGAGCAGGATAGGAGATCAGGTGAAAAACTGTTTTTT. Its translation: CAISEQDRRSGEKLFF.

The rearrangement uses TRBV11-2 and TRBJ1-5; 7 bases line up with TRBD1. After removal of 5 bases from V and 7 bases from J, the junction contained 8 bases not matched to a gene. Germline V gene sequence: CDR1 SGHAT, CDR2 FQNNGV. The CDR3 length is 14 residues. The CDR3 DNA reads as TGTGCCAGCAGCGCCGGGACAGTGGGACAGCCCCAGCATTTT. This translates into CASSAGTVGQPQHF. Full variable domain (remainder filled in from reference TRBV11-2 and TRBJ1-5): EAGVAQSPRYKIIEKRQSVAFWCNPISGHATLYWYQQILGQGPKLLIQFQNNGVVDDSQLPKDRFSAERLKGVDSTLKIQPAKLEDSAVYLCASSAGTVGQPQHFGDGTRLSIL.

CDR3 nucleotides: TGTGCCAGCAGCTTAGTTCTGGGATCGGGCACCGGGGAGCTGTTTTTT. Amino acid sequence: CASSLVLGSGTGELFF. The chain links TRBV7-8 to TRBJ2-2; D is unresolved. V lost 1 base and J lost 4, with 13 bases in between. CDR3 length: 16 amino acids. The germline gives CDR1 SGHVS, CDR2 FQNEAQ.

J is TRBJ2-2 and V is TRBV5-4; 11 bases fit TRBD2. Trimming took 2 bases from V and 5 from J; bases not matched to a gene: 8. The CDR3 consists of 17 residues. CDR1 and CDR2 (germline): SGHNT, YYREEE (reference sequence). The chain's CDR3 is CASSFSSGGARTGELFF. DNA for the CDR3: TGTGCCAGCAGCTTTAGTAGCGGGGGGGCTCGGACCGGGGAGCTGTTTTTT.

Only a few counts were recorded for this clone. The CDR3 DNA follows: TGTGCCAGCAGCTTGGATAGTAGCGGGAGGTACGAGCAGTACTTC. It yields the protein CASSLDSSGRYEQYF. The chain combines TRBV5-4 with TRBJ2-7; 10 bases map to TRBD2. CDR3 length equals 15 residues. The germline gives CDR1 SGHNT, CDR2 YYREEE (reference sequence). V gave up 0 bases and J gave up 4 bases; unmatched junction bases: 4.

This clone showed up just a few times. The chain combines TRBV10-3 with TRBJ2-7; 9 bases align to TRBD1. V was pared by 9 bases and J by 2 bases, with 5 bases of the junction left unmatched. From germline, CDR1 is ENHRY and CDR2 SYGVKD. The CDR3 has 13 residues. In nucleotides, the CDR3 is TGTGCCATAAACGACAGGGGGACCTACGAGCAGTACTTC. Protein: CAINDRGTYEQYF.

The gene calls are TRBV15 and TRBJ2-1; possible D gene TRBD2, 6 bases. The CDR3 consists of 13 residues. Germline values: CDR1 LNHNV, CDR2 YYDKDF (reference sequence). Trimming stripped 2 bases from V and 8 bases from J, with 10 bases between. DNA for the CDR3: TGTGCCACCAGCAGACTCGGGAGCGATGAGCAGTTCTTC. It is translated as CATSRLGSDEQFF.

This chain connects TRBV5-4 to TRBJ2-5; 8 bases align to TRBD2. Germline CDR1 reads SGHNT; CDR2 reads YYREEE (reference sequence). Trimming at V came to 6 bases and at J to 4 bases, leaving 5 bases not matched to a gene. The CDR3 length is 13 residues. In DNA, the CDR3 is TGTGCCAGCACCCCGGGGGGGGGAGAGACCCAGTACTTC. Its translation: CASTPGGGETQYF.

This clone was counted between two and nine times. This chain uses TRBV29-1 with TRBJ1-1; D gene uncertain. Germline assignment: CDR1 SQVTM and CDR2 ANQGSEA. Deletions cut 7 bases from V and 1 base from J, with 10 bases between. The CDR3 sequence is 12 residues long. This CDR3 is CSGGMANTEAFF. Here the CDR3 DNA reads TGCAGCGGGGGAATGGCGAACACTGAAGCTTTCTTT.

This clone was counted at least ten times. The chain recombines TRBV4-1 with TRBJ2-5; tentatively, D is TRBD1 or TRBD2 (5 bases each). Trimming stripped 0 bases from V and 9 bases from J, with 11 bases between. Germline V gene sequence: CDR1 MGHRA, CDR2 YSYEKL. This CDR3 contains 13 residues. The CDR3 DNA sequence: TGCGCCAGCAGCCAAGATCGCAGGGAGCCCCAGTACTTC. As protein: CASSQDRREPQYF.

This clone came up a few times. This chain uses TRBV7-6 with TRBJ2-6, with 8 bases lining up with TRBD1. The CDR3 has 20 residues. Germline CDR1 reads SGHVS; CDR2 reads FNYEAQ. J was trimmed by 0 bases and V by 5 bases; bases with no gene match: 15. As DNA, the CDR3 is TGTGCCAGCAGCACCAGCCTAAGGACAGGGAAAAGCTCTGGGGCCAACGTCCTGACTTTC. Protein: CASSTSLRTGKSSGANVLTF.